The clone carrying this T cell receptor beta chain was counted ten times or more. The antigen is not known. The data stem from a study of T cells in Graves' hyperthyroidism and ophthalmopathy. For the study at large: At initial diagnosis, before any treatment had begun, peripheral blood was obtained. Study-wide results and caveats: Within blood appeared most thyroid clonotypes that had expanded above 0.001. Ophthalmopathy stood apart from stable hyperthyroidism in a 13 V-J model.

Between the trimmed V and J ends, which lost 8 bases and 6 bases, there was a span of 14 bases. The germline CDR1 and CDR2 sequences are MNHEY and SMNVEV (reference sequence). The CDR3 consists of 14 residues. Researchers amplified the TCR beta CDR3 regions from RNA transcripts. A first-round RT-PCR of the TCR CDR3 used the HTBI primer set. MiXCR was run by TCRdb on the multiplex PCR reads, yielding one entry per CDR3 protein. The sample has 350,000 or so distinct CDR3 sequences, 15% to 20% seen once. The receptor's source is a woman in her forties with Graves' ophthalmopathy. Specimen: blood. V gene TRBV27 combines with J gene TRBJ1-6; D remains ambiguous. The CDR3 sequence is CASAPPNLNSPLHF. CDR3 coding DNA: TGTGCCAGCGCCCCCCCGAACCTTAATTCACCCCTCCACTTT.